The 8 T cell receptor beta chains listed next were all sequenced from one sample in a study of shared clonotypes between healthy human individuals. Only in-frame clones appear in the TCRdb table, and some are missing; sequencing was by immunoSEQ multiplex PCR. This table has about 1.4 million clones, about 96% appearing once. Sequencing was carried out using naive CD4+ T cells sorted from blood. Subset given: CD45RA+ positively selected. The receptors were sampled from a man aged 25 to 45 in good health.

A single count supports this clone. V gene TRBV9 combines with J gene TRBJ2-2; a possible D gene is TRBD1 (6 bases). Germline V gives CDR1 SGDLS, CDR2 YYNGEE. Trimming shortened V by 4 bases and J by 0 bases, and 13 bases separated the two germline ends. The CDR3 runs to 16 residues. In DNA form, the CDR3 reads TGTGCCAGCAGCATAGGGACAACCGCGAACACCGGGGAGCTGTTTTTT. It encodes CASSIGTTANTGELFF.

The chain combines TRBV9 with TRBJ2-3, with TRBD2 matching 10 bases. The germline V gene has CDR1 SGDLS and CDR2 YYNGEE. V lost 4 bases, J lost 6 bases, and 5 bases stayed unmatched. The CDR3 consists of 14 residues. The CDR3 bases are TGTGCCAGCAGCCCAGAGCGGGAGGGCGATACGCAGTATTTT. Translating gives CASSPEREGDTQYF.

The V call is TRBV11-2, the J call TRBJ2-1; D is unresolved. Trimming took off 5 bases at V and 10 bases at J, with 9 bases between the two ends. This CDR3 contains 11 residues. CDR1 and CDR2 from the germline V gene are SGHAT and FQNNGV. This CDR3 is CASSPPGEQFF. The CDR3 DNA is TGTGCCAGCAGCCCCCCGGGCGAGCAGTTCTTC.

The J gene is TRBJ1-4, the V gene TRBV6-1; D may be TRBD1 (6 bases). The length of the CDR3 is 14 residues. CDR1 is MNHNS, CDR2 SASEGT, per germline. V was clipped by 4 bases and J by 4 bases, with 10 bases between them. CDR3 region: CASSGQGINEKLFF. The CDR3 nucleotides are TGTGCCAGCAGTGGCCAGGGGATTAATGAAAAACTGTTTTTT.

This sequence joins TRBV10-2 and TRBJ2-7; 10 bases agree with TRBD1. CDR3 size: 14 residues. Germline V gene sequence: CDR1 WSHSY, CDR2 SAAADI. V trimming: 6 bases; J trimming: 3 bases; junction bases outside the gene matches: 5. In DNA, the CDR3 is TGCGCCAGCAGAGACAGGGGGCCGGGCTACGAGCAGTACTTC. Its protein product is CASRDRGPGYEQYF.

The chain combines TRBV21-1 with TRBJ2-3; the table assigns TRBD2, which was not confirmed against the DNA. TRBV21-1 has pseudogene status. This CDR3 is 20 amino acids long. DNA for the CDR3: TGTGCCAGCAGCAAAATCTTCGGGACTAGCGGGATAGTATCGAAAGATACGCAGTATTTT. Amino acids: CASSKIFGTSGIVSKDTQYF.

CDR3 bases: TGCGCCAGCAGCCCCGGGAGCCTTGACCAAGAGACCCAGTACTTC. Translating it yields CASSPGSLDQETQYF. The rearrangement joins TRBV5-1 to TRBJ2-5; the D gene is possibly TRBD2 (6 bases). The CDR3 has 15 amino acids. In germline, CDR1 is SGHRS, CDR2 YFSETQ. V was shortened by 4 bases and J by 0 bases, with 13 bases between the two germline ends.

V is TRBV18 and J is TRBJ1-4; 7 bases agree with TRBD1. Germline V gives CDR1 KGHSH, CDR2 LQKENI. This CDR3 region has 13 residues. The V segment lost 8 bases and the J segment 8 bases; nucleotides outside the gene matches: 8. The CDR3 sequence: CASQRQGLEKLFF. The CDR3 nucleotides read TGTGCCAGCCAAAGACAGGGTTTAGAAAAACTGTTTTTT.